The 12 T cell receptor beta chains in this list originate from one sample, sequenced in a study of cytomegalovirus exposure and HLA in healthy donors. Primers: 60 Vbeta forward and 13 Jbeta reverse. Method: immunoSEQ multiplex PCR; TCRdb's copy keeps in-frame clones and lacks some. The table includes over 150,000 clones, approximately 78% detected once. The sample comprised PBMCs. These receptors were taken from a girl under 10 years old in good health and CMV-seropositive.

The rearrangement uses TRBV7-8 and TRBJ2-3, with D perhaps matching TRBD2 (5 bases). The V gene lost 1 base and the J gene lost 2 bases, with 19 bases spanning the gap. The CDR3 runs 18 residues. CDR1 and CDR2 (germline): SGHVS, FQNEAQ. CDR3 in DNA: TGTGCCAGCAGCTTAGTGATCTCCGGAGGCCGTAACACAGATACGCAGTATTTT. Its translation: CASSLVISGGRNTDTQYF.

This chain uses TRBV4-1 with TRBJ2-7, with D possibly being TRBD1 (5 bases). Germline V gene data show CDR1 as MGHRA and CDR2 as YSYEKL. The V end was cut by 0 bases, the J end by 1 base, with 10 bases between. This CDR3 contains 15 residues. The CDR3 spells CASSQERQGSYEQYF. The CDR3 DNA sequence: TGCGCCAGCAGCCAAGAGAGGCAGGGATCCTACGAGCAGTACTTC.

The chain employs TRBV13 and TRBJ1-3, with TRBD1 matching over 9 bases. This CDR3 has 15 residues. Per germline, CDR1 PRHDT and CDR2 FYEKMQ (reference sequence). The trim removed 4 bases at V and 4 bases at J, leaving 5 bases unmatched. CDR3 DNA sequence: TGTGCCAGCAGCTGGGACAGGGACGGAGGAAACACCATATATTTT. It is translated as CASSWDRDGGNTIYF.

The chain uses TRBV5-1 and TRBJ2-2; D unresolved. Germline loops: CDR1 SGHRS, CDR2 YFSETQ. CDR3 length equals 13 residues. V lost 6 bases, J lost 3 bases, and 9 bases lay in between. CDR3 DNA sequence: TGCGCCAGCACCTGGGCCCACACCGGGGAGCTGTTTTTT. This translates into CASTWAHTGELFF.

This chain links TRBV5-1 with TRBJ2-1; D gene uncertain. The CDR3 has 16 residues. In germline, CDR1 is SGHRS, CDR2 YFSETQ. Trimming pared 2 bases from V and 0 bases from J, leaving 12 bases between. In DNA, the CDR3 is TGCGCCAGCAGCTTCGTACCTACTTACTCCTACAATGAGCAGTTCTTC. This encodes CASSFVPTYSYNEQFF.

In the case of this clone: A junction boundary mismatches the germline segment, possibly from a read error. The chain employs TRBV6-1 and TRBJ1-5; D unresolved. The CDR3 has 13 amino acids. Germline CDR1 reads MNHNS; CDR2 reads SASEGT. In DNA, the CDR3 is TGTGCCAGCAGAGAAGGCGTCCGTCAGCCCCAGCATTTT. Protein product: CASREGVRQPQHF.

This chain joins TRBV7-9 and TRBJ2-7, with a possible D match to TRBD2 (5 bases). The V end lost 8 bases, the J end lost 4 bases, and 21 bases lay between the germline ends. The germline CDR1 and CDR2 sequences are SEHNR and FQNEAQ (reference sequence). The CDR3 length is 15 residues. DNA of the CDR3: TGTGCCAGCCCTCCCGATTTGGGGAGAGGTTACGAGCAGTACTTC. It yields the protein CASPPDLGRGYEQYF.

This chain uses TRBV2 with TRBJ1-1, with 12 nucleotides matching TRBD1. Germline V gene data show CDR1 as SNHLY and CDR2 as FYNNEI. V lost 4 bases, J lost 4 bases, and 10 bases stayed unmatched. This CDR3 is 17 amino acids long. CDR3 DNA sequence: TGTGCCAGCAGTGCACCCGGGACAGGGGGCTGGTTCACTGAAGCTTTCTTT. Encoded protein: CASSAPGTGGWFTEAFF.

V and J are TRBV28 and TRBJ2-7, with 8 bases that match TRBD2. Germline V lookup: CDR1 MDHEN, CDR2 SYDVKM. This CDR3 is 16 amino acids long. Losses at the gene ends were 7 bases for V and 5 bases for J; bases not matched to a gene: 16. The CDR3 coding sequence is TGTGCCAGCACCGCGATCCAAGCGGGAGTAGTCCACGAGCAGTACTTC. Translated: CASTAIQAGVVHEQYF.

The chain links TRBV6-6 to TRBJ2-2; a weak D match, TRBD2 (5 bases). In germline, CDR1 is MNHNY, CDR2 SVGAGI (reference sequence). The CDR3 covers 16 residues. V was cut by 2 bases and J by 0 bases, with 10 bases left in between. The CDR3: CASSYGSGTNTGELFF. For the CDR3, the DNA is TGTGCCAGCAGTTACGGGTCCGGGACGAACACCGGGGAGCTGTTTTTT.

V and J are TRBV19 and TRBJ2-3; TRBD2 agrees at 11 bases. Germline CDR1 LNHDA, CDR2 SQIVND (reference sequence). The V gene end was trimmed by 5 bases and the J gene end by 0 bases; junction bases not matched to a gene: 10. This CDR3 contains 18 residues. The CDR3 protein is CASSGLAGGHPSTDTQYF. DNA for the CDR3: TGTGCCAGTAGTGGGCTAGCGGGAGGACACCCCAGCACAGATACGCAGTATTTT.

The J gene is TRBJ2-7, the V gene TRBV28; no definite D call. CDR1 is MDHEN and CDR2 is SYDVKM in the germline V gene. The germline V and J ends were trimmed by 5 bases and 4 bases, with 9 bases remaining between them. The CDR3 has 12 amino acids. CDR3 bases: TGTGCCAGCAGTGTACAGTTTTACGAGCAGTACTTC. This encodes CASSVQFYEQYF.